This entry concerns a single TCR beta chain. What it recognizes is unknown. In the PCR, 60 Vbeta and 13 Jbeta primers were used. Method: immunoSEQ multiplex PCR; TCRdb's copy keeps in-frame clones and lacks some. The sample spans approximately 92,000 clones; the ten largest clones claim roughly 3.5%. The data are from a study of cytomegalovirus exposure and HLA in healthy donors. Study background: Roughly 80% of around 400 genotyped donors fell in the Caucasian-associated ancestry cluster.

General study findings and limits: Reportedly, cytomegalovirus status was diagnosed with high sensitivity and specificity. Productive status was seen about 90% or about 30% of the time for most TCR beta V segments in an earlier analysis. Among TCR beta chains, those listed as cytomegalovirus-associated numbered roughly 150.

The CDR3 is 18 residues long. Germline CDR1 and CDR2: SGDLS and YYNGEE. With V trimmed by 4 bases and J by 5 bases, 15 bases remained unmatched. The TCR sequence derives from a woman between 25 and 40 years old in good health and CMV-seronegative. What was sequenced was PBMCs. This sequence joins TRBV9 and TRBJ1-5; 10 bases align to TRBD1. CDR3 nucleotide sequence: TGTGCCAGCAGCCCCCGATCAAATAGCGGACAGGGGGATCAGCCCCAGCATTTT. Its protein is CASSPRSNSGQGDQPQHF.